Presented here are 10 T cell receptor beta chains from one specimen sequenced in a study of Graves' ophthalmopathy and Graves' hyperthyroidism. Amplifying from RNA transcripts, the study obtained TCR beta CDR3 regions. Following a first-round RT-PCR that used HTBI primers, a second-round multiplex PCR was carried out. TCRdb reprocessed the multiplex PCR reads with MiXCR, giving one entry per CDR3 protein. The sample lists a few hundred thousand distinct CDR3 sequences, roughly a sixth occurring once. Sequenced sample: peripheral blood. These receptors were obtained from an adult woman with stable Graves' hyperthyroidism.

This clonotype was detected ten times or more. The V call is TRBV28, the J call TRBJ2-5; 13 nucleotides align to TRBD2. The CDR3 covers 16 residues. J gave up 7 bases and V 7 bases, and 12 bases lay outside the gene matches. From germline, CDR1 is MDHEN and CDR2 SYDVKM. The CDR3, as DNA: TGTGCCAGCACCGCGACTAGCGGGAGGTCCAAGAGGACCCAGTACTTC. This sequence encodes CASTATSGRSKRTQYF.

Ten or more counts support this clonotype. V and J are TRBV12-3 or TRBV12-4 and TRBJ2-7; 7 nucleotides match TRBD1. J lost 3 bases, V lost 7 bases, and 9 bases had no gene match. The CDR3 runs to 14 residues. Here the CDR3 reads CASTVGQDNYEQYF. The CDR3 region has the DNA TGTGCCAGCACCGTCGGACAGGACAACTACGAGCAGTACTTC.

The CDR3 DNA is TGTGCCAGCAGGACAGGGAATGAGGACACTGAAGCTTTCTTT. Translation gives CASRTGNEDTEAFF. V and J are TRBV27 and TRBJ1-1; TRBD1 agrees at 7 bases. Unmatched junction bases numbered 7, after V lost 6 bases and J lost 3 bases. The germline V gene encodes CDR1 MNHEY and CDR2 SMNVEV (reference sequence). This CDR3 contains 14 residues.

This clonotype was seen a few times. The chain links TRBV7-9 to TRBJ2-5; the D gene is possibly TRBD2 (6 bases). The V gene lost 5 bases and the J gene lost 5 bases, with 18 bases spanning the gap. Germline CDR1 and CDR2: SEHNR and FQNEAQ (reference sequence). The CDR3 sequence is 15 residues long. The CDR3 DNA is TGTGCCAGCAGCCCCAAGGAGCGGGCGGGGGAGACCCAGTACTTC. It codes for CASSPKERAGETQYF.

This clonotype occurred a few times. This may stem from a read error, because a much larger clone lies one nucleotide away. The rearrangement uses TRBV2 and TRBJ2-2, with 8 bases lining up with TRBD2. In germline, CDR1 is SNHLY, CDR2 FYNNEI. The CDR3 contains 15 residues. CDR3 in DNA: TGTGCCAGCAAGATGAGTAGCGGGAACACCGGGGAGCTGTGTTTT. Translation: CASKMSSGNTGELCF.

Worth noting for this clonotype: A read error is possible here, since a much larger clone lies one base away. V gene TRBV7-2 combines with J gene TRBJ2-7, with D possibly TRBD1 on 6 matching bases. This CDR3 has 13 residues. The germline V gene encodes CDR1 SGHTA and CDR2 FQGNSA. The CDR3 region has the DNA TGTGCCAGCAGCTTTGACAGGTTCTACGAGCAGCACTTC. This gives the protein CASSFDRFYEQHF.

This clonotype was detected many times. The rearrangement links TRBV30 to TRBJ2-5; D remains ambiguous. The ends were cut back, 3 bases at V and 2 bases at J, with 10 bases in the middle. The CDR3 is 13 residues long. The germline CDR1 and CDR2 sequences are GTSNPN and SVGIG (reference sequence). CDR3 DNA sequence: TGTGCCTGGAGGGACCTTGGACAAGAGACCCAGTACTTC. Protein: CAWRDLGQETQYF.

This clonotype was detected many times. The chain joins TRBV27 to TRBJ1-5; D is unresolved. Between the trimmed V and J ends, which lost 7 bases and 5 bases, there was a span of 18 bases. This CDR3 has 15 amino acids. The germline V gene encodes CDR1 MNHEY and CDR2 SMNVEV (reference sequence). CDR3 coding DNA: TGTGCCAGCAATCCCGGCCCCACCCTATATCAGCCCCAGCATTTT. Translating it yields CASNPGPTLYQPQHF.

This chain connects TRBV4-1 to TRBJ1-1, with D perhaps matching TRBD1 (5 bases). Germline loops: CDR1 MGHRA, CDR2 YSYEKL. The ends were cut back, 4 bases at V and 6 bases at J, with 24 bases in the middle. The CDR3 has 17 residues. The CDR3 nucleotides are TGCGCCAGCAGCCGTAAAGGCATGACAACGGGGGTCGCTGAAGCTTTCTTT. It is translated as CASSRKGMTTGVAEAFF.

This clonotype was observed a single time. This sequence joins TRBV19 and TRBJ2-7; no clear D. CDR1 and CDR2 (germline): LNHDA, SQIVND (reference sequence). The CDR3 runs 13 residues. V was pared by 5 bases and J by 3 bases, with 11 bases between. In DNA form, the CDR3 reads TGTGCCAGTAGTCTCCACGCTGACTACGAGCAGTACTTC. The encoded protein is CASSLHADYEQYF.